This TCR beta chain derives from a study of T cell changes during pregnancy in multiple sclerosis. V shed 4 bases and J shed 5 bases, with 8 bases lying between them. The CDR3 spans 12 residues. Per germline, CDR1 MNHEY and CDR2 SMNVEV (reference sequence). Clones were sequenced by immunoSEQ multiplex PCR, and TCRdb holds only the in-frame ones, with some missing. This table has fewer than 50,000 clones, almost 95% appearing once. This TCR came from a female donor with multiple sclerosis, enrolled in a pregnancy study. The source material was CD8+ T cells from peripheral blood mononuclear cells, sampled in the third trimester of pregnancy. The chain is built from TRBV27 and TRBJ2-5, with D perhaps TRBD2 (5 bases). Written as DNA, the CDR3 is TGTGCCAGCAGTTCTAGCCATGAGACCCAGTACTTC. Protein product: CASSSSHETQYF.